Following are 13 T cell receptor beta chains from one sample sequenced in a study of T cell responses to AZD1222 COVID-19 vaccine. This table comes from immunoSEQ multiplex PCR, and its TCRdb copy is limited to in-frame clones, with some not included. The table lists 95,000 to 150,000 clones, around 87% of them singletons. The material sequenced was peripheral blood, taken on day 0 of AZD1222 vaccination. The receptors were sampled from an adult in good health.

This clone was recorded once. The chain recombines TRBV5-1 with TRBJ2-6, with a possible D match to TRBD1 (6 bases). The V gene's germline CDR1 is SGHRS and CDR2 YFSETQ. The CDR3 is 15 amino acids. Trimming removed 3 bases at V and 1 base at J, with 8 bases between. CDR3 sequence reads: CASSSQGSGANVLTF. DNA for the CDR3: TGCGCCAGCAGCTCCCAGGGGTCTGGGGCCAACGTCCTGACTTTC.

The rearrangement links TRBV4-3 to TRBJ1-1; 7 bases line up with TRBD1. The CDR3 is 17 amino acids. The V gene end was trimmed by 4 bases and the J gene end by 1 base; junction bases not matched to a gene: 12. Germline CDR1 LGHNA, CDR2 YSLEER. CDR3: CASSRKPSGQSNTEAFF. CDR3 in DNA: TGCGCCAGCAGCCGCAAACCCTCGGGACAGTCGAACACTGAAGCTTTCTTT.

A single count supports this clone. A read error may produce the germline difference seen at one junction end. The V and J genes are TRBV4-1 and TRBJ1-1; D is perhaps TRBD1 (5 bases). The CDR3 covers 15 residues. Germline V gene data show CDR1 as MGHRA and CDR2 as YSYEKL. CDR3 in amino acids: CASSQEAGPRAEAFF. The CDR3 region has the DNA TGCGCCAGCAGTCAAGAGGCAGGGCCTCGCGCTGAAGCTTTCTTT.

V is TRBV6-1 and J is TRBJ1-6; possible D gene TRBD1, 5 bases. CDR1 and CDR2 (germline): MNHNS, SASEGT. The CDR3 is 13 residues long. V was trimmed by 1 base and J by 8 bases, leaving 6 bases between them. The CDR3 here is CASSEVGDSPLHF. The DNA for the CDR3 is TGTGCCAGCAGTGAAGTAGGGGATTCACCCCTCCACTTT.

This clone was recorded a few times. J is TRBJ1-5 and V is TRBV5-6; D remains unclear. This CDR3 comprises 13 residues. The V and J ends lost 0 bases and 6 bases respectively, with 7 bases between them. Germline V gene lookup returns CDR1 SGHDT and CDR2 YYEEEE. The CDR3 DNA reads as TGTGCCAGCAGCTTGGCCAAGGGTCAGCCCCAGCATTTT. Its protein product is CASSLAKGQPQHF.

The chain couples TRBV19 to TRBJ1-1; no reliable D call. The CDR3 sequence is 11 residues long. Trimming removed 4 bases from V and 11 bases from J, with 11 bases in between. The germline gives CDR1 LNHDA, CDR2 SQIVND (reference sequence). The CDR3 coding sequence is TGTGCCAGTAGTACTTGGATCGAGGCTTTCTTT. Residues: CASSTWIEAFF.

This clone was seen a single time. J is TRBJ1-5 and V is TRBV5-5; D uncertain. In germline, CDR1 is SGHKS, CDR2 YYEKEE (reference sequence). The CDR3 consists of 14 residues. V was shortened by 0 bases and J by 3 bases, with 7 bases between the two germline ends. CDR3 DNA sequence: TGTGCCAGCAGCTTGGTTGTTGTCAATCAGCCCCAGCATTTT. Amino acids: CASSLVVVNQPQHF.

This clone showed up just once. The junction shows a germline mismatch at one end, possibly a read error. The chain couples TRBV7-2 to TRBJ1-1; D gene uncertain. Germline CDR1 SGHTA, CDR2 FQGNSA. The CDR3 loop spans 9 amino acids. CDR3 in amino acids: CASSPPLSF. CDR3 nucleotides: TGTGCCAGCAGCCCACCCCTAAGTTTT.

The chain links TRBV6-5 to TRBJ1-1; no definite D call. Between the trimmed V and J ends, which lost 8 bases and 5 bases, there was a span of 9 bases. CDR1 and CDR2 (germline): MNHEY, SVGAGI. This CDR3 is 11 amino acids long. In DNA, the CDR3 is TGTGCCAGCTTGCGGGGAACTGAAGCTTTCTTT. It codes for CASLRGTEAFF.

CDR3 nucleotides: TGTGCCAGCAGACCCGCAGACTCTGGAAACACCATATATTTT. It specifies CASRPADSGNTIYF. The chain combines TRBV2 with TRBJ1-3; D is unclear. This CDR3 region has 14 residues. Per the germline V gene, CDR1 is SNHLY and CDR2 is FYNNEI. V shed 6 bases and J shed 0 bases, with 9 bases lying between them.

V and J are TRBV2 and TRBJ2-7, with 10 positions matching TRBD1. V lost 4 bases, J lost 3 bases, and 6 bases stayed unmatched. CDR3 length: 15 amino acids. The germline V gene has CDR1 SNHLY and CDR2 FYNNEI. The chain's CDR3 is CASSAMTGGIYEQYF. DNA of the CDR3: TGTGCCAGCAGTGCGATGACAGGGGGCATCTACGAGCAGTACTTC.

The rearrangement links TRBV5-6 to TRBJ2-2; D is unclear. V dropped 1 base and J dropped 3 bases, with 13 bases sitting between them. The CDR3 covers 16 residues. Per the germline V gene, CDR1 is SGHDT and CDR2 is YYEEEE. The CDR3 region has the DNA TGTGCCAGCAGCTTGTCCGTCTCGGCCTACACCGGGGAGCTGTTTTTT. This codes for CASSLSVSAYTGELFF.

This clone was observed a single time. The chain joins TRBV15 to TRBJ2-1, with TRBD1 identical over 12 bases. The CDR3 is 19 residues long. Germline CDR1 is LNHNV and CDR2 is YYDKDF (reference sequence). Trimming at V came to 4 bases and at J to 5 bases, leaving 15 bases not matched to a gene. CDR3 sequence (DNA): TGTGCCACCAGCACCGCCGCGGGGACAGGGGGCGCAAGGAACAATGAGCAGTTCTTC. Translating it yields CATSTAAGTGGARNNEQFF.